The present T cell receptor beta chain was sequenced within a study of T cells in localized non-small cell lung cancer. V was shortened by 2 bases and J by 8 bases, with 13 bases between the two germline ends. The CDR3 has 14 residues. Per germline, CDR1 SGHRS and CDR2 YFSETQ. Some clones are missing from TCRdb's copy, which holds only in-frame ones; the method was immunoSEQ multiplex PCR. The table shows around 9,200 clones, with around nine tenths occurring only once. V gene TRBV5-1 combines with J gene TRBJ1-4, with a possible D match to TRBD1 (5 bases). Sequenced material: peripheral blood, taken before any cancer treatment. The TCR sequence derives from an older female donor with stage II squamous cell lung carcinoma. The CDR3 region is CASSLGTQGEKLFF. The CDR3 DNA sequence: TGCGCCAGCAGCTTAGGGACCCAAGGGGAAAAACTGTTTTTT.